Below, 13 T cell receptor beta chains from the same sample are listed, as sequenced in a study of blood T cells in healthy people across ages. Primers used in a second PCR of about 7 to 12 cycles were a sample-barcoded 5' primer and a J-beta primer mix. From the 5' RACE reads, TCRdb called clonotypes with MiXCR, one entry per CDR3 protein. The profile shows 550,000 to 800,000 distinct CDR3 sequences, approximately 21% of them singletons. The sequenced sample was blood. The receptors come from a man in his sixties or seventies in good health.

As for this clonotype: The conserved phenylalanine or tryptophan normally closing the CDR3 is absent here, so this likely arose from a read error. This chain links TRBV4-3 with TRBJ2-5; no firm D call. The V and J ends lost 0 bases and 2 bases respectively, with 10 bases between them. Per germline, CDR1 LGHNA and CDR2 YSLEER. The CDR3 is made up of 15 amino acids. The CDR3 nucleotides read TGCGCCAGCAGCCAAGAACCCAGCCCACAAGAGACCCAGTACTCC. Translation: CASSQEPSPQETQYS.

Here the CDR3 reads CSATGNTEAFF. CDR3 DNA sequence: TGCAGTGCAACAGGGAACACTGAAGCTTTCTTT. The chain links TRBV20-1 to TRBJ1-1; weak D call: TRBD1 (5 bases). Germline CDR1 is DFQATT and CDR2 is SNEGSKA (reference sequence). The CDR3 covers 11 residues. The ends were cut back, 6 bases at V and 1 base at J, with 6 bases in the middle.

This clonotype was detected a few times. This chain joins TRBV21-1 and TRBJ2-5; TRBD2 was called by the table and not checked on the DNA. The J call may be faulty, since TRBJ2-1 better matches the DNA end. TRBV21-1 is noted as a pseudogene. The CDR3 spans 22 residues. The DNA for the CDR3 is TGTGCCAGCAGCTTTTGGGCCCGAATTAGCGAAACATCAGTGAACATCGGCAATGAGCAGTTCTTC. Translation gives CASSFWARISETSVNIGNEQFF.

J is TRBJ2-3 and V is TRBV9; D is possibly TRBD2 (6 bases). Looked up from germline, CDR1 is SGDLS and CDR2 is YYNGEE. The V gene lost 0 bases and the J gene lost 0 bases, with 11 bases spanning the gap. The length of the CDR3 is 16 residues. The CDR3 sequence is CASSVGVSGSTDTQYF. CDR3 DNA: TGTGCCAGCAGCGTAGGGGTTAGCGGAAGCACAGATACGCAGTATTTT.

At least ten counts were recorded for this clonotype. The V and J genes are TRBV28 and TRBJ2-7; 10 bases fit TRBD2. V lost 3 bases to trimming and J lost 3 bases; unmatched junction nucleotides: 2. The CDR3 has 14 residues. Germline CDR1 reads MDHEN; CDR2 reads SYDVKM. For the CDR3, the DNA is TGTGCCAGCAGTTTGCTAGCGGGAGTCTACGAGCAGTACTTC. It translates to CASSLLAGVYEQYF. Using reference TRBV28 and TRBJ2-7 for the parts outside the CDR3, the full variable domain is DVKVTQSSRYLVKRTGEKVFLECVQDMDHENMFWYRQDPGLGLRLIYFSYDVKMKEKGDIPEGYSVSREKKERFSLILESASTNQTSMYLCASSLLAGVYEQYFGPGTRLTVT.

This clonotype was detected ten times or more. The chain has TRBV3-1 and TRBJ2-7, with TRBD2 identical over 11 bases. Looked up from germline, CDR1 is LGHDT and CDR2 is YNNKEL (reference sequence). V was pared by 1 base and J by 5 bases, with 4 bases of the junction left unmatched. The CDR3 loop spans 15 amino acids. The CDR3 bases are TGTGCCAGCAGCCAAGTACTAGCGGGAGCGAACGAGCAGTACTTC. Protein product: CASSQVLAGANEQYF.

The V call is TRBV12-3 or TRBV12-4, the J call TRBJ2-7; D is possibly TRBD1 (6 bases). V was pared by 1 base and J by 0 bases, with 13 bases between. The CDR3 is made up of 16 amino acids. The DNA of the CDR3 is TGTGCCAGCAGTTTAGATGGGGGCTCACTCTCCTACGAGCAGTACTTC. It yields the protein CASSLDGGSLSYEQYF.

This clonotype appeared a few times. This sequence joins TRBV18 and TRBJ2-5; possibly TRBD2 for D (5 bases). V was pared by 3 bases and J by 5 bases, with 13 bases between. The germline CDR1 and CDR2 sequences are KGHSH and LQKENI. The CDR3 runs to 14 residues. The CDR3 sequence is CASSPRSSAETQYF. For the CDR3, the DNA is TGTGCCAGCTCACCGAGGAGTAGCGCCGAGACCCAGTACTTC.

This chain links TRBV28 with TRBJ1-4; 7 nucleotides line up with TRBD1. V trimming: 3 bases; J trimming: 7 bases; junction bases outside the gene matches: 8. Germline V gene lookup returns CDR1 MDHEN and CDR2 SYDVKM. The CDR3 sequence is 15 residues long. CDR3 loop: CASSFLGGAGEKLFF. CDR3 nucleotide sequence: TGTGCCAGCAGTTTCCTAGGGGGCGCGGGTGAAAAACTGTTTTTT.

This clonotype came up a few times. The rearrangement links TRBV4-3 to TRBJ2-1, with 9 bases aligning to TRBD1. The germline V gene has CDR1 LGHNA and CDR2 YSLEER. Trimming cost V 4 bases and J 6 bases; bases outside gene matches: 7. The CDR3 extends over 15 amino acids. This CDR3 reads CASSRAGQGFNEQFF. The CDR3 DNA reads TGCGCCAGCAGCCGGGCCGGACAGGGGTTCAATGAGCAGTTCTTC.

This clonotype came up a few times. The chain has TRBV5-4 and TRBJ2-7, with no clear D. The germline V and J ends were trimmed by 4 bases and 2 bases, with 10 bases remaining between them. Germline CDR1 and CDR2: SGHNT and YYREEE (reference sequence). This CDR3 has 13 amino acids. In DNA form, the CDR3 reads TGTGCCAGCAGCCCGGGCAGCGCCTACGAGCAGTACTTC. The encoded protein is CASSPGSAYEQYF.

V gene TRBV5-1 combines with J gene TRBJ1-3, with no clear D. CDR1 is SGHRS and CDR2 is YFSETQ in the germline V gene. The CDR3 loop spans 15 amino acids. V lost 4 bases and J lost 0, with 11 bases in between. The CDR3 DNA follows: TGCGCCAGCAGCGGTGACTCATTCTCTGGAAACACCATATATTTT. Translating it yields CASSGDSFSGNTIYF.

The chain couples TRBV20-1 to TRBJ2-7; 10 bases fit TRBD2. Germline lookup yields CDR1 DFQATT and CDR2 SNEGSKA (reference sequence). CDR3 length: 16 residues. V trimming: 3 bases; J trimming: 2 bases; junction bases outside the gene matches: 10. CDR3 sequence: CSASPLSLAGTYEQYF. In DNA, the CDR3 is TGCAGTGCTAGCCCCCTATCACTAGCGGGGACCTACGAGCAGTACTTC.